The 5 T cell receptor beta chains given below trace back to one sample, sequenced in a study of blood T cell repertoires in COVID-19. Here immunoSEQ multiplex PCR was the method, and the copy in TCRdb shows in-frame clones only, minus some. Among under 30,000 clones listed, approximately 93% were seen once. Sequencing was performed on peripheral blood. The receptor source for this set is a human donor with active COVID-19. The donor label of this sample is uncertain.

The rearrangement links TRBV4-3 to TRBJ1-4, with a possible D match to TRBD1 (5 bases). The CDR3 is made up of 15 amino acids. Trimming took off 1 base at V and 8 bases at J, with 14 bases between the two ends. Germline CDR1 LGHNA, CDR2 YSLEER. The CDR3 DNA follows: TGCGCCAGCAGCCAAGGGTGGGGGGAAGGGGAAAAACTGTTTTTT. Translation gives CASSQGWGEGEKLFF.

The chain links TRBV7-2 to TRBJ2-2; tentative D call: TRBD2 (5 bases). V lost 4 bases to trimming and J lost 7 bases, with 10 bases between them. The CDR3 runs to 13 residues. CDR1 is SGHTA, CDR2 FQGNSA, per germline. The CDR3 nucleotides read TGTGCCAGCAGCTCAAGCCGGGACGGGGAGCTGTTTTTT. Translation: CASSSSRDGELFF.

The rearrangement links TRBV5-1 to TRBJ2-7; TRBD2 matches at 13 bases. The ends lost 0 bases at V and 7 bases at J; junction bases unmatched: 7. The CDR3 totals 16 residues. Germline CDR1 and CDR2: SGHRS and YFSETQ. The CDR3 coding sequence is TGCGCCAGCAGCTTGGTACGCCCGGGACTAGCGGGAGAGCAGTACTTC. Its translation: CASSLVRPGLAGEQYF.

The chain joins TRBV7-9 to TRBJ2-5; D may be TRBD2 (6 bases). The CDR3 loop spans 15 amino acids. Trimming removed 5 bases at V and 2 bases at J, with 15 bases between. From germline, CDR1 is SEHNR and CDR2 FQNEAQ (reference sequence). The CDR3 DNA reads as TGTGCCAGCAGCCTCAGGGATGGGGGGCAAGAGACCCAGTACTTC. Residues: CASSLRDGGQETQYF.

The gene calls are TRBV24-1 and TRBJ2-3; possibly TRBD2 for D (5 bases). The length of the CDR3 is 15 residues. Germline V gene lookup returns CDR1 KGHDR and CDR2 SFDVKD. Trimming left V 2 bases short and J 0 bases short, with 8 bases between. The CDR3 coding sequence is TGTGCCACCAGTGATTCGACTATTAGCACAGATACGCAGTATTTT. Its protein product is CATSDSTISTDTQYF.